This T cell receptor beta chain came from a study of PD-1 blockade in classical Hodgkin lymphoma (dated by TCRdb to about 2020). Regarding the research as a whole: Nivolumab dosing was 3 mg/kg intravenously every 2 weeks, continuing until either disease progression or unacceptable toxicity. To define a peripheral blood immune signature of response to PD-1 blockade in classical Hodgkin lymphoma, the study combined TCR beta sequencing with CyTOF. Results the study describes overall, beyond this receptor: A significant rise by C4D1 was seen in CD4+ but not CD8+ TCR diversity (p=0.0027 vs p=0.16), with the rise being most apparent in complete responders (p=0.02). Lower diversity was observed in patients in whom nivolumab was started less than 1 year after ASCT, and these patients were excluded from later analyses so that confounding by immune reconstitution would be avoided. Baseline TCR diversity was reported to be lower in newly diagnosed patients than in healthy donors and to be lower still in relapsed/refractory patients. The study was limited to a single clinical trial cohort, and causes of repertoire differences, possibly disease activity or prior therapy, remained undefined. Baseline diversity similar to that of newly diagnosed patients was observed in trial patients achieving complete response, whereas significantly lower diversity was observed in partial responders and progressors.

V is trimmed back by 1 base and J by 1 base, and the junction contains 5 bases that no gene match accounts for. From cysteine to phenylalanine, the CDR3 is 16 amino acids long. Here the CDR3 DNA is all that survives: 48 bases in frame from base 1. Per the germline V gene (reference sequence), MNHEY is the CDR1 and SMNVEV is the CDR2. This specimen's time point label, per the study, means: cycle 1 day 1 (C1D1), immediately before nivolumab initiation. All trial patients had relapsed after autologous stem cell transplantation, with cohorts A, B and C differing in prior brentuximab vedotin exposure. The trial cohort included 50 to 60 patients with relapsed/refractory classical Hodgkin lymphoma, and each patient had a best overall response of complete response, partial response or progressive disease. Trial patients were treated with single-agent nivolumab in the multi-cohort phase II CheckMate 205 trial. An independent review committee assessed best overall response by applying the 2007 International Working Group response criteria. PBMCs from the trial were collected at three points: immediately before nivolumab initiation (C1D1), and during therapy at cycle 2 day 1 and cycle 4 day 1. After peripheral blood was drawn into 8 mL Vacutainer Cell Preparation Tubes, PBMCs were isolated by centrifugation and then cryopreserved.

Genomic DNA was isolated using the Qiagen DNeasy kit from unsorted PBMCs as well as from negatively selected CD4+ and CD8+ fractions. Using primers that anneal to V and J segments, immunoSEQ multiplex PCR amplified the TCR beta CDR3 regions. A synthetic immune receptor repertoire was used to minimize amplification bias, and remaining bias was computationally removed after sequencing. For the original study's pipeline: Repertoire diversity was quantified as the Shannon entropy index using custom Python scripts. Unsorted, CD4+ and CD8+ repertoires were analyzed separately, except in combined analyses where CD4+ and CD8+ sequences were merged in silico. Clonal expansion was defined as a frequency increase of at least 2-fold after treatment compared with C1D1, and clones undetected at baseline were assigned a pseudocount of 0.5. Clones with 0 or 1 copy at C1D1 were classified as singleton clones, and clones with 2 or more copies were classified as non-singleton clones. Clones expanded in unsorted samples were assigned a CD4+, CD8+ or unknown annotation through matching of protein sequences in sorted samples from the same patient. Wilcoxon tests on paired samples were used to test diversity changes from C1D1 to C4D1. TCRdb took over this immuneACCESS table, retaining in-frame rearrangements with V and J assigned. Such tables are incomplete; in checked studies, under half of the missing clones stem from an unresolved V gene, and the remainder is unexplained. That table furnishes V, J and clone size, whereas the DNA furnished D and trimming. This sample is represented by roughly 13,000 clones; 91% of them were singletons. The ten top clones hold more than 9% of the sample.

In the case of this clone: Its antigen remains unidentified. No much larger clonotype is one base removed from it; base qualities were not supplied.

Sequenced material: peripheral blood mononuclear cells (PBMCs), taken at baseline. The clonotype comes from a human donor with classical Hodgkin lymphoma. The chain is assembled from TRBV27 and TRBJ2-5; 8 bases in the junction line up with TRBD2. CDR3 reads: CASSLWRGASQETQYF. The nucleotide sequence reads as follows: TGTGCCAGCAGTTTATGGCGGGGGGCCTCCCAAGAGACCCAGTACTTC.